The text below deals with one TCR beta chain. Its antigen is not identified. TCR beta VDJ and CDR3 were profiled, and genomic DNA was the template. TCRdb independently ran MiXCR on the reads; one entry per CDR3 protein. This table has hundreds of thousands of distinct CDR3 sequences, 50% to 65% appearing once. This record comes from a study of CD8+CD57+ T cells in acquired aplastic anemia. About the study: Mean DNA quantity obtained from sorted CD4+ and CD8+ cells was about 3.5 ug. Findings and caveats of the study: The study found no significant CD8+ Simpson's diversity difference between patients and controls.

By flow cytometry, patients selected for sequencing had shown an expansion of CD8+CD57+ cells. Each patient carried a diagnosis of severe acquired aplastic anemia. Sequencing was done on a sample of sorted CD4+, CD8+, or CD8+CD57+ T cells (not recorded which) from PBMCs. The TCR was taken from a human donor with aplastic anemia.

CDR3 in amino acids: CASSLAGESRSGGQYF. The CDR3 DNA sequence: TGTGCCAGCAGCTTGGCCGGGGAGTCCAGGTCCGGGGGGCAGTACTTC. V is TRBV5-4 and J is TRBJ2-7; weak D call: TRBD2 (6 bases). Per the germline V gene, CDR1 is SGHNT and CDR2 is YYREEE (reference sequence). There are 16 residues in the CDR3. The V end lost 0 bases, the J end lost 9 bases, and 22 bases lay between the germline ends.